This record looks at one T cell receptor beta chain sequence and its context. A library of TCRbeta sequences, prepared with unique molecular identifiers, was generated. MiXCR, applied by TCRdb to the PCR reads, yields one record per CDR3 protein. The data contain roughly 90,000 distinct CDR3 sequences, over 9% of them singletons. This specimen comes from a study of T-cell reconstitution after alpha-beta-depleted transplantation in children. The germline V gene has CDR1 LGHNA and CDR2 YSLEER. This CDR3 spans 15 amino acids. V lost 0 bases to trimming and J lost 5 bases, with 14 bases between them. The source was PBMCs from the stem cell graft donor, collected from the stem cell graft. This receptor was taken from a human donor who donated a stem cell graft to a child with inherited bone marrow failure. The rearrangement joins TRBV4-3 to TRBJ2-7; D possibly matches TRBD1 or TRBD2 (5 bases each). Written as DNA, the CDR3 is TGCGCCAGCAGCCAAGATCTTCGAGGGGACCACGAGCAGTACTTC. Amino acids: CASSQDLRGDHEQYF.